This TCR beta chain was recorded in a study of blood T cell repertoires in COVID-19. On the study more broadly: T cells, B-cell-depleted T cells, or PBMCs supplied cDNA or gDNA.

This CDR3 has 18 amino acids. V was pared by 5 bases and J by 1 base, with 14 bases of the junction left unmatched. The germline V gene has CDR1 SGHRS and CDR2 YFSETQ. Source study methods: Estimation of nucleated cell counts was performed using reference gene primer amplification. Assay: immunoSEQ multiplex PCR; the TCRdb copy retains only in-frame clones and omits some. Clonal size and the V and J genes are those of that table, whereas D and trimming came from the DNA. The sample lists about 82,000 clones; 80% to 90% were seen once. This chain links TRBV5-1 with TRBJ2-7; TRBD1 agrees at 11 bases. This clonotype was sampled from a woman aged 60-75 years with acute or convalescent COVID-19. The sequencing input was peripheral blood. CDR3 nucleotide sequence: TGCGCCAGCAGAGGTCTTGTGTCGGGACAGGGGGGTTCCTACGAGCAGTACTTC. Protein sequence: CASRGLVSGQGGSYEQYF.